This T cell receptor (beta chain) is from a study of control samples from healthy donors and cancer patients. This table comes from immunoSEQ multiplex PCR, and its TCRdb copy is limited to in-frame clones, with some not included. The sample lists roughly 80,000 clones, roughly 90% occurring once. The CDR3 spans 14 residues. V shed 3 bases and J shed 6 bases, with 15 bases lying between them. Germline values: CDR1 ENHRY, CDR2 SYGVKD. Sequences were obtained from PBMCs. The sequence came from a woman in her sixties or seventies with head and neck cancer. V usage is TRBV10-3 and J usage is TRBJ2-7, with D uncertain. CDR3 protein: CAISDFDRAFEQYF. The CDR3, as DNA: TGTGCCATCAGTGATTTTGACCGGGCATTCGAGCAGTACTTC.